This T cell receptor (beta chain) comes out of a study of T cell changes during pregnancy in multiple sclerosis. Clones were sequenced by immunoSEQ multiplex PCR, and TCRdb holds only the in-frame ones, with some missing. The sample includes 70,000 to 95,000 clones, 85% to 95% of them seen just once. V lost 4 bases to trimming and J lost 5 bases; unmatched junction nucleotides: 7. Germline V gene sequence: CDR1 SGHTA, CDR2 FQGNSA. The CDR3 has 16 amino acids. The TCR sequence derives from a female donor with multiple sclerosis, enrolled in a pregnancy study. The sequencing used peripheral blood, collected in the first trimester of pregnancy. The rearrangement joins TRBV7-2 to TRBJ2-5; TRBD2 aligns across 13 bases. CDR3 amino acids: CASSSGLAGRGETQYF. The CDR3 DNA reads TGTGCCAGCAGCTCGGGACTAGCGGGGAGGGGTGAGACCCAGTACTTC.